The 25 T cell receptor beta chains below were found in one sample sequenced in a study of T-cell memory formation after mild COVID-19. MiXCR was run by TCRdb on the 5' RACE reads, yielding one entry per CDR3 protein. The sample gives 430,000 or so distinct CDR3 sequences, around a quarter of which show up once; 9.5% to 15% is in the top ten. Material: PBMCs or a T cell subset sorted from them (not recorded which). These receptors all come from an adult woman who had mild COVID-19 (a few samples of this study predate the infection). Cell type and time point are not known.

The genes are TRBV7-6 and TRBJ2-3; no clear D gene. This CDR3 has 16 residues. With 1 base removed from V and 2 bases from J, the gap between germline ends came to 13 bases. Germline V gene lookup returns CDR1 SGHVS and CDR2 FNYEAQ. DNA for the CDR3: TGTGCCAGCAGCTTAGACCCCGGGCCTTACACAGATACGCAGTATTTT. This codes for CASSLDPGPYTDTQYF.

This sequence joins TRBV20-1 and TRBJ1-1; D remains unclear. The CDR3 has 15 residues. V gave up 0 bases and J gave up 8 bases, with 19 bases separating them. Germline lookup yields CDR1 DFQATT and CDR2 SNEGSKA (reference sequence). CDR3 loop: CSARDGRVGGTEAFF. The CDR3 region has the DNA TGCAGTGCTAGAGATGGACGGGTTGGTGGCACGGAAGCTTTCTTT.

The chain has TRBV7-2 and TRBJ2-6; 9 bases agree with TRBD2. V lost 5 bases to trimming and J lost 1 base; unmatched junction nucleotides: 6. This CDR3 comprises 17 residues. Germline V gives CDR1 SGHTA, CDR2 FQGNSA. CDR3 sequence reads: CASSLRGGASGANVLTF. The CDR3 DNA sequence: TGTGCCAGCAGCCTCCGCGGGGGGGCTTCTGGGGCCAACGTCCTGACTTTC.

The chain carries TRBV6-2 or TRBV6-3 and TRBJ1-1; 7 bases match TRBD1. The germline gives CDR1 MNHEY, CDR2 SVGEGT. The CDR3 extends over 15 amino acids. V lost 6 bases to trimming and J lost 5 bases; unmatched junction nucleotides: 12. CDR3: CASREPRQGSTEAFF. The DNA of the CDR3 is TGTGCCAGCAGGGAACCAAGACAGGGATCGACTGAAGCTTTCTTT.

This clonotype was seen a few times. The V gene is TRBV6-1, the J gene TRBJ1-4; tentatively, D is TRBD1 (6 bases). Germline lookup yields CDR1 MNHNS and CDR2 SASEGT. Trimming removed 6 bases from V and 8 bases from J, with 10 bases in between. The CDR3 sequence is 12 residues long. As DNA, the CDR3 is TGTGCCAGCAGGGACAGCGACGAAAAACTGTTTTTT. As protein: CASRDSDEKLFF.

The chain links TRBV5-4 to TRBJ2-3; 8 nucleotides line up with TRBD2. Looked up from germline, CDR1 is SGHNT and CDR2 is YYREEE (reference sequence). The ends lost 0 bases at V and 4 bases at J; junction bases unmatched: 7. CDR3 length: 16 residues. The CDR3 loop reads CASSLVSGAGADTQYF. DNA of the CDR3: TGTGCCAGCAGCTTGGTTAGCGGGGCTGGGGCAGATACGCAGTATTTT.

Many counts were recorded for this clonotype. The V and J genes are TRBV9 and TRBJ2-3; TRBD2 agrees at 9 bases. The J segment lost 3 bases and the V segment lost 3 bases, leaving 8 bases of the junction unmatched. The CDR3 covers 16 residues. Per germline, CDR1 SGDLS and CDR2 YYNGEE. DNA for the CDR3: TGTGCCAGCAGCGATGGAGCGGGGGGCGGGACAGATACGCAGTATTTT. The encoded protein is CASSDGAGGGTDTQYF.

The chain carries TRBV3-1 and TRBJ2-7, with 11 bases aligning to TRBD2. The CDR3 totals 14 residues. V shed 1 base, J shed 6 bases, and the junction held 2 bases outside the gene matches. The germline gives CDR1 LGHDT, CDR2 YNNKEL (reference sequence). The DNA of the CDR3 is TGTGCCAGCAGCCAAGCCGGACTAGCGGGCGAGCAGTACTTC. This encodes CASSQAGLAGEQYF.

The chain recombines TRBV9 with TRBJ2-5, with 9 bases that match TRBD2. V was pared by 6 bases and J by 3 bases, with 9 bases of the junction left unmatched. Germline loops: CDR1 SGDLS, CDR2 YYNGEE. CDR3 length equals 15 residues. CDR3 protein: CASTISSGGKETQYF. The CDR3 DNA reads TGTGCCAGCACCATCTCGAGCGGGGGGAAAGAGACCCAGTACTTC.

CDR3 in amino acids: CSAQTGLEYGYTF. DNA for the CDR3: TGCAGTGCCCAAACGGGACTGGAGTATGGCTACACCTTC. The chain joins TRBV20-1 to TRBJ1-2; TRBD1 might be the D (5 bases). The CDR3 extends over 13 amino acids. CDR1 and CDR2 (germline): DFQATT, SNEGSKA (reference sequence). V lost 6 bases and J lost 5, with 16 bases in between.

Concerning this clonotype itself: In this CDR3 the conserved last residue, phenylalanine or tryptophan, is missing, so a read error is likely. This chain links TRBV4-2 with TRBJ1-6; 8 nucleotides agree with TRBD1. Germline CDR1 reads LGHNA; CDR2 reads YNFKEQ. V lost 4 bases and J lost 5; bases outside the gene matches: 7. The CDR3 sequence is 16 residues long. The CDR3 loop reads CASSPYRDRNNSPLHL. The CDR3 DNA follows: TGTGCCAGCAGCCCTTATCGGGACAGGAATAATTCACCCCTCCACCTT.

The CDR3 sequence: CASSPTRHEQFF. CDR3 nucleotides: TGTGCCAGCAGTCCAACTAGACATGAGCAGTTCTTC. The chain couples TRBV12-3 or TRBV12-4 to TRBJ2-1; maybe TRBD2 (5 bases). The CDR3 covers 12 residues. Trimming removed 5 bases from V and 8 bases from J, with 10 bases in between.

The chain joins TRBV5-1 to TRBJ1-2; a weak D match, TRBD1 (6 bases). V was cut by 0 bases and J by 2 bases, with 11 bases left in between. This CDR3 region has 15 residues. Per germline, CDR1 SGHRS and CDR2 YFSETQ. In nucleotides, the CDR3 is TGCGCCAGCAGCTTGGAGGGAAGGGGGAACTATGGCTACACCTTC. Protein product: CASSLEGRGNYGYTF.

The chain has TRBV7-8 and TRBJ1-1, with 7 bases matching TRBD1. The length of the CDR3 is 15 residues. Germline-derived CDR1 and CDR2 are SGHVS and FQNEAQ. V was clipped by 2 bases and J by 3 bases; unmatched bases: 6. CDR3: CASSLNRGMDTEAFF. The CDR3 region has the DNA TGTGCCAGCAGCTTAAACAGGGGTATGGACACTGAAGCTTTCTTT.

The chain recombines TRBV30 with TRBJ2-7, with a possible D match to TRBD2 (6 bases). The CDR3 is made up of 12 amino acids. V dropped 1 base and J dropped 4 bases, with 8 bases sitting between them. The germline gives CDR1 GTSNPN, CDR2 SVGIG (reference sequence). CDR3 amino acids: CAWSAGVYEQYF. For the CDR3, the DNA is TGTGCCTGGAGTGCGGGGGTTTACGAGCAGTACTTC.

This clonotype was found a few times. The genes are TRBV12-3 or TRBV12-4 and TRBJ1-6; weak D call: TRBD1 (6 bases). This CDR3 spans 15 amino acids. Trimming removed 6 bases at V and 10 bases at J, with 19 bases between. CDR3 residues: CASSRNRVVRSPLHF. The CDR3 DNA follows: TGTGCCAGCAGCCGGAACAGGGTAGTAAGGTCACCCCTCCACTTT.

This clonotype has only a few counts. The rearrangement joins TRBV20-1 to TRBJ2-7, with TRBD1 as a possible D gene (9 bases). The CDR3 extends over 17 amino acids. Trimming removed 6 bases from V and 0 bases from J, with 24 bases in between. CDR1 and CDR2 from the germline V gene are DFQATT and SNEGSKA (reference sequence). This CDR3 reads CSAEDAGRDRVSYEQYF. The CDR3 DNA is TGCAGTGCCGAAGATGCCGGGAGGGACAGGGTCTCCTACGAGCAGTACTTC.

CDR3 protein: CASSIDRVLSNQPQHF. In nucleotides, the CDR3 is TGTGCCAGTAGTATAGACAGGGTTCTCAGCAATCAGCCCCAGCATTTT. The chain carries TRBV19 and TRBJ1-5; D may be TRBD1 (5 bases). The ends were cut back, 0 bases at V and 1 base at J, with 10 bases in the middle. The length of the CDR3 is 16 residues. Germline CDR1 LNHDA, CDR2 SQIVND (reference sequence).

The table lists this clonotype with a few counts. J is TRBJ2-7 and V is TRBV4-1, with a tentative D call TRBD2 (6 bases). V lost 4 bases to trimming and J lost 5 bases, with 21 bases between them. The CDR3 consists of 16 residues. Per the germline V gene, CDR1 is MGHRA and CDR2 is YSYEKL. The CDR3 DNA follows: TGCGCCAGCAGCCCCTGGGGCATTGCGGGGACGCACGAGCAGTACTTC. It is translated as CASSPWGIAGTHEQYF.

Only a few counts were recorded for this clonotype. The chain uses TRBV20-1 and TRBJ2-1, with TRBD2 matching over 16 bases. The CDR3 length is 18 residues. CDR1 is DFQATT and CDR2 is SNEGSKA in the germline V gene (reference sequence). The J segment lost 9 bases and the V segment lost 6 bases, leaving 17 bases of the junction unmatched. The CDR3 DNA sequence: TGCAGTGCGAGCGGGACTAGCGGGAGGGCCAGGGCGAGGCGTGAGCAGTTCTTC. This encodes CSASGTSGRARARREQFF.

This clonotype has a handful of counts. The V and J genes are TRBV6-5 and TRBJ2-7, with a tentative D call TRBD2 (7 bases). CDR3 length: 13 residues. Germline assignment: CDR1 MNHEY and CDR2 SVGAGI. V was shortened by 6 bases and J by 5 bases, with 14 bases between the two germline ends. CDR3 DNA sequence: TGTGCCAGCAGATTAGGGGGGGGCCACGAGCAGTACTTC. This translates into CASRLGGGHEQYF.

This chain uses TRBV24-1 with TRBJ1-2; no clear D. The V gene lost 5 bases and the J gene lost 3 bases, with 9 bases spanning the gap. Germline V gives CDR1 KGHDR, CDR2 SFDVKD. The CDR3 totals 13 residues. CDR3: CATSVNSYYGYTF. CDR3 DNA: TGTGCCACCAGTGTCAACAGCTACTATGGCTACACCTTC.

This chain joins TRBV2 and TRBJ1-1; D remains ambiguous. The CDR3 consists of 14 residues. The V and J ends lost 4 bases and 4 bases respectively, with 13 bases between them. Looked up from germline, CDR1 is SNHLY and CDR2 is FYNNEI. The CDR3 loop is CASSVYRGVTEAFF. In DNA, the CDR3 is TGTGCCAGCAGTGTATATCGGGGAGTCACTGAAGCTTTCTTT.

A few counts support this clonotype. Its ends do not fully match the called genes, so a read error is possible. V usage is TRBV3-1 and J usage is TRBJ2-3, with D tentatively TRBD1 (6 bases). This CDR3 is 14 amino acids long. Germline CDR1 and CDR2: LGHDT and YNNKEL (reference sequence). CDR3: CASSQAGTRDTQYF. DNA of the CDR3: TGCGCCAGCAGCCAAGCCGGGACACGAGATACGCAGTATTTT.

A few counts support this clonotype. The chain has TRBV18 and TRBJ2-7, with D possibly matching TRBD2 (6 bases). V shed 6 bases and J shed 4 bases, with 19 bases lying between them. The germline gives CDR1 KGHSH, CDR2 LQKENI. This CDR3 contains 15 residues. The CDR3 DNA is TGTGCCAGCTCCCCGCGACTAGGAGGGGTTTACGAGCAGTACTTC. This gives the protein CASSPRLGGVYEQYF.